This note documents a single TCR beta chain sequence. The sample belongs to a study of blood T cell repertoires in COVID-19. The method was immunoSEQ multiplex PCR; TCRdb's version includes in-frame clones alone and lacks a portion of them. Among over 250,000 clones listed, around 85% were seen once. The CDR3 spans 13 residues. In germline, CDR1 is SGHRS, CDR2 YFSETQ. Trimming removed 5 bases at V and 1 base at J, with 9 bases between. This chain links TRBV5-1 with TRBJ1-1; D call uncertain. This sequence originates from a man in his fifties or sixties with active or convalescent COVID-19. Sequenced material: peripheral blood. This CDR3 reads CASRASWNTEAFF. Written as DNA, the CDR3 is TGCGCCAGCAGGGCTAGTTGGAACACTGAAGCTTTCTTT. Variable domain in full (rest from reference TRBV5-1 and TRBJ1-1): KAGVTQTPRYLIKTRGQQVTLSCSPISGHRSVSWYQQTPGQGLQFLFEYFSETQRNKGNFPGRFSGRQFSNSRSEMNVSTLELGDSALYLCASRASWNTEAFFGQGTRLTVV.